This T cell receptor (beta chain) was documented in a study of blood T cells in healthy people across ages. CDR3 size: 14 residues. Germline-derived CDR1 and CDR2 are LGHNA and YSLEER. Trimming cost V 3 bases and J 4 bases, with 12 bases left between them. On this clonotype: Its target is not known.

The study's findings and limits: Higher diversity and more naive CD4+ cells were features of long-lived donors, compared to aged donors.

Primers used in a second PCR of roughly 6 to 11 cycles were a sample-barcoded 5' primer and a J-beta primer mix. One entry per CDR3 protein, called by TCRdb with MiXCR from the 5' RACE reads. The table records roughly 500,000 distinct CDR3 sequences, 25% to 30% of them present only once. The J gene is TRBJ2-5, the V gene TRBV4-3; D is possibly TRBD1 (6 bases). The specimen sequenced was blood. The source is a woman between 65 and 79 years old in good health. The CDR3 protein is CASSHGEGGETQYF. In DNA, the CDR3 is TGCGCCAGCAGCCATGGTGAAGGGGGAGAGACCCAGTACTTC.